The clone carrying this TCR gamma chain has a handful of counts. Its antigen is still unknown. The DNA is left out, because the CDR3 cannot be placed on it with certainty; the CDR3 is given as TCRdb lists it. These data belong to a study of gamma delta lymphoproliferative disorders and STAT genes. Study results and limitations: Gamma repertoires grouped patients separately from controls; delta repertoires showed no separation.

A total of 21 residues make up the CDR3, ends included. CDR1 is VTNTFY, CDR2 YDVSTARD, per germline (reference sequence). Sequencing used genomic DNA taken from PBMCs of patients and controls. TCRdb re-called the multiplex PCR reads through CATT. The sample has roughly 590 gamma-chain clones; 26% are singletons. The V gene is TRGV3, but the J gene lacks a call. The sequenced sample was blood. The receptor was derived from a human donor in good health. The CDR3: CATWDGIRIIIRNSLAVEQHF.